This T cell receptor beta chain was identified during a study of blood T cell repertoires in COVID-19. Clones were read by immunoSEQ multiplex PCR, and TCRdb kept only the in-frame ones, dropping some. The sample has 250,000 to 350,000 clones, about 88% seen once. Seattle patient enrollment occurred during active infection, with longitudinal follow-up thereafter. This sequence originates from a human donor with COVID-19, enrolled during active disease. The donor label of this sample is uncertain. The sample was peripheral blood.

This CDR3 is CAIMSGVVTDTQYF. CDR3 bases: TGTGCCATCATGTCGGGAGTGGTAACAGATACGCAGTATTTT. The V gene is TRBV10-3, the J gene TRBJ2-3; the D gene is possibly TRBD2 (6 bases). The germline V gene has CDR1 ENHRY and CDR2 SYGVKD. V was clipped by 7 bases and J by 3 bases, with 14 bases between them. The CDR3 is 14 amino acids.